These T cell receptor beta chains were read from a single sample in a study of cytomegalovirus exposure and HLA in healthy donors. The table came from immunoSEQ multiplex PCR; TCRdb's copy has only in-frame clones and leaves some out. The sample has about 160,000 clones, 80% to 85% seen once. The sequenced material came from PBMCs. The receptor set was obtained from a man aged 25-45 years in good health and CMV-seronegative. The CDR3 runs from the conserved cysteine through the conserved F or W. The D gene is left open where the match is weak. The size entry is marked missing in some rows and otherwise reads once, few, many or a size class.

TRBV5-1	TRBD1	-	TRBJ2-2	TGCGCCAGCAGCTTGGATCGACAGGGGGGTATTGGATCGAACACCGGGGAGCTGTTTTTT	CASSLDRQGGIGSNTGELFF
TRBV11-3	TRBD2	-	TRBJ2-5	TGTGCCAGCAGCTTAGATGGGCAGGGAGGGATGGAGACCCAGTACTTC	CASSLDGQGGMETQYF
TRBV5-1	TRBD1	-	TRBJ2-7	TGCGCCAGCAGCTCGCAGCAGGGGGCTGCTAACGAGCAGTACTTC	CASSSQQGAANEQYF
TRBV7-9	-	few	TRBJ1-3	TGTGCCAGCAGCCGAACAGGCTCTGGAAACACCATATATTTT	CASSRTGSGNTIYF
TRBV11-3	-	-	TRBJ2-7	TGTGCCAGCAGCTTAGAAACGGGGAACTCCTACGAGCAGTACTTC	CASSLETGNSYEQYF
TRBV5-5	TRBD1	-	TRBJ1-4	TGTGCCAGCAGCTTGGAACCGGACAGGGGTGGGTTCACTAATGAAAAACTGTTTTTT	CASSLEPDRGGFTNEKLFF
TRBV25-1	-	-	TRBJ1-1	TGTGCCAGCAGTAAGGGGATCGGGTATACTGAAGCTTTCTTT	CASSKGIGYTEAFF
TRBV5-1	-	-	TRBJ1-4	TGCGCCAGCAGCTTGGGTTTCGGGGAAAAACTGTTTTTT	CASSLGFGEKLFF
TRBV11-2	-	-	TRBJ1-1	TGTGCCAGCAGCTTATTATGGCTCACTGAAGCTTTCTTT	CASSLLWLTEAFF
TRBV4-2	TRBD1	-	TRBJ1-1	TGTGCCAGCAGCCAAGATCGACAGGGCCCTGCTGAAGCTTTCTTT	CASSQDRQGPAEAFF
TRBV5-6	TRBD1	-	TRBJ2-1	TGTGCCAGCAGTTCGGGACAGGTAGTATTAGGGGACCCCAATGAGCAGTTCTTC	CASSSGQVVLGDPNEQFF
TRBV9	-	-	TRBJ1-4	TGTGCCAGCAGCGTAGGATGGGGAGGGGAAAAACTGTTTTTT	CASSVGWGGEKLFF
TRBV7-6	-	-	TRBJ2-5	TGTGCCAGCAGCCTGACAGTGGGACAAGAGACCCAGTACTTC	CASSLTVGQETQYF
TRBV4-3	-	few	TRBJ2-3	TGCGCCAGCAGCCAAGTATACACAGATACGCAGTATTTT	CASSQVYTDTQYF
TRBV28	TRBD1	-	TRBJ2-1	TGTGCCAGCAGCCGGACGCCGGGACAGCCGTTCTTC	CASSRTPGQPFF
TRBV30	-	-	TRBJ1-5	TGTGCCTGGAGCCACACAGGGTTCGGCCAGCCCCAGCATTTT	CAWSHTGFGQPQHF
TRBV5-6	-	-	TRBJ1-5	TGTGCCAGCAGCTTGACGGGGGGTCAGCCCCAGCATTTT	CASSLTGGQPQHF
TRBV27	-	-	TRBJ2-7	TGTGCCAGCAGTTTCGGGGGTCCTCCCTACGAGCAGTACTTC	CASSFGGPPYEQYF
TRBV7-2	-	-	TRBJ1-6	TGTGCCAGCAGCTTAACGAGGGACTATAATTCACCCCTCCACTTT	CASSLTRDYNSPLHF
TRBV5-1	TRBD2	-	TRBJ2-3	TGCGCCAGCAGCCAACAGGGACTAGCGGGATCCACAGATACGCAGTATTTT	CASSQQGLAGSTDTQYF
TRBV7-2	TRBD1	-	TRBJ1-1	TGTGCCAGCAGCACTTCGCCCGGGACAGCCCCTCTCTTT	CASSTSPGTAPLF
TRBV7-6	-	-	TRBJ1-1	TGTGCCAGCAGCGGGGGGATGAACACTGAAGCTTTCTTT	CASSGGMNTEAFF
TRBV5-6	TRBD2	-	TRBJ2-1	TGTGCCAGCAGCTTGGTTGCGGGAGACTACTCCTACAATGAGCAGTTCTTC	CASSLVAGDYSYNEQFF
TRBV7-9	TRBD1	-	TRBJ1-1	TGTGCCAGCAGCCACGACAGGGGTGGTGAAGCTTTCTTT	CASSHDRGGEAFF
TRBV6-6	-	-	TRBJ1-1	TGTGCCAGCAGTTCACGAGGAACAGGGTTCGTCCTTGAAGCTTTCTTT	CASSSRGTGFVLEAFF
TRBV4-1	TRBD2	-	TRBJ2-5	TGCGCCAGCAGCCAACACCTCCGACTAGCGGGAGTAGAGACCCAGTACTTC	CASSQHLRLAGVETQYF
TRBV4-2	-	-	TRBJ2-3	TGTGCCAGCAGCCACGGTAGCACAGATACGCAGTATTTT	CASSHGSTDTQYF
TRBV29-1	TRBD1	few	TRBJ2-7	TGCAGCGTTGTCGACAGGGCTACGGCCGAGCAGTACTTC	CSVVDRATAEQYF
TRBV29-1	-	-	TRBJ2-1	TGCAGCGCCCAGGGTAGAGGTGAGCAGTTCTTC	CSAQGRGEQFF
TRBV7-8	TRBD2	-	TRBJ2-3	TGTGCCAGCAGCTTAGAGCGGGGGGCCGCAGATACGCAGTATTTT	CASSLERGAADTQYF
TRBV2	-	-	TRBJ1-5	TGTGCCAGCAGTGAGTCTGTTCAGCCCCAGCATTTT	CASSESVQPQHF
TRBV6-1	TRBD2	-	TRBJ2-7	TGTGCCAGCAGTGGCGGGGGGGCCTTCTACGAGCAGTACTTC	CASSGGGAFYEQYF
TRBV10-1	TRBD1	-	TRBJ1-4	TGCGCCAGCAGTGGCCACAAGGACAGGCCATCAACTAATGAAAAACTGTTTTTT	CASSGHKDRPSTNEKLFF
TRBV7-9	-	-	TRBJ2-4	TGTGCCAGCAGCGTAGGTAGTGGGCAAGCAGCCAAAAACATTCAGTACTTC	CASSVGSGQAAKNIQYF
TRBV6-1	TRBD1	-	TRBJ1-2	TGTGCCAGCAGCCAGACAGGGGGCGGTCTGGATGGCTACACCTTC	CASSQTGGGLDGYTF
TRBV27	-	-	TRBJ2-2	TGTGCCAGCAGTTACTGGAGGGGCGGCACCGGGGAGCTGTTTTTT	CASSYWRGGTGELFF
TRBV7-3	-	-	TRBJ2-2	TGTGCCAGCAGCTTAGTTGGGCCCGGGGAGCTGTTTTTT	CASSLVGPGELFF
TRBV6-5	-	-	TRBJ2-1	TGTGCCAGCAGCCTCACCGGGGGACCGTACAATGAGCAGTTCTTC	CASSLTGGPYNEQFF
TRBV5-1	TRBD2	-	TRBJ2-5	TGCGCCAGCAGCTTGGGACTAGCAGCAGAGACCCAGTACTTC	CASSLGLAAETQYF
TRBV6-6	-	-	TRBJ1-3	TGTGCCAGCAGTCAGGGACCGGAGGGAGCTGGAAACACCATATATTTT	CASSQGPEGAGNTIYF
TRBV19	TRBD1	-	TRBJ1-1	TGTGCCAGCCAAAACACAGGGGTAAGGACTGAAGCTTTCTTT	CASQNTGVRTEAFF
TRBV7-2	-	-	TRBJ2-3	TGTGCCAGCAGCTTAGGGGCAGGGGGCACAGATACGCAGTATTTT	CASSLGAGGTDTQYF
TRBV29-1	-	-	TRBJ1-1	TGCAGCGGCTACAGGGACCTGAACACTGAAGCTTTCTTT	CSGYRDLNTEAFF
TRBV28	-	few	TRBJ1-1	TGTGCCAGCAGTTTACTTGCGGGGAACACTGAAGCTTTCTTT	CASSLLAGNTEAFF
TRBV7-8	-	-	TRBJ1-6	TGTGCCAGCAGCTTATGGGATCAGGGGACTAATTCACCCCTCCACTTT	CASSLWDQGTNSPLHF
TRBV7-3	TRBD1	-	TRBJ1-1	TGTGCCAGCAGCTTAAATTTAGGGGGGACAGGGGCTGAAGCTTTCTTT	CASSLNLGGTGAEAFF
TRBV28	TRBD1	-	TRBJ1-2	TGTGCCAGCAGTTTTACTGCACAGGGGGGGATGTATGGCCACACCTTC	CASSFTAQGGMYGHTF
TRBV4-2	-	-	TRBJ1-2	TGTGCCAGCAGCCTTGGTGGGAGCCACGGGAAAGACTATGGCTACACCTTC	CASSLGGSHGKDYGYTF
TRBV19	-	few	TRBJ2-4	TGTGCCAGTAGTATAAACAGGGATAAAAACATTCAGTACTTC	CASSINRDKNIQYF
TRBV5-4	TRBD1	once	TRBJ2-5	TGTGCCAGCAGTGCGACAGGGGGCCAAGAGACCCAGTACTTC	CASSATGGQETQYF
TRBV7-9	-	few	TRBJ2-5	TGTTCCAGCAGCTTATTTGGTAGCGGAGAGACCCAGTACTTC	CSSSLFGSGETQYF
TRBV7-9	-	-	TRBJ2-7	TGTGCCAGCAGCTTAGTAGCTGGGACACACTCCTACGAGCAGTACTTC	CASSLVAGTHSYEQYF
TRBV7-9	TRBD2	few	TRBJ2-3	TGTGCCAGCAGCTTCATTAGCGGGGGGACCACAGATACGCAGTATTTT	CASSFISGGTTDTQYF
TRBV30	TRBD2	-	TRBJ2-3	TGTGCCTGGAGTGGGGAGCGGGAGGGCCGGGCAGATACGCAGTATTTT	CAWSGEREGRADTQYF
TRBV7-7	-	-	TRBJ2-7	TGTGCTAGCAGCACGAAACAGGCATCCGAGCAGTACTTC	CASSTKQASEQYF
TRBV5-1	-	few	TRBJ1-3	TGCGCCAGCAGCTTGGACAGGGTAGGGACTGGAAACACCATATATTTT	CASSLDRVGTGNTIYF